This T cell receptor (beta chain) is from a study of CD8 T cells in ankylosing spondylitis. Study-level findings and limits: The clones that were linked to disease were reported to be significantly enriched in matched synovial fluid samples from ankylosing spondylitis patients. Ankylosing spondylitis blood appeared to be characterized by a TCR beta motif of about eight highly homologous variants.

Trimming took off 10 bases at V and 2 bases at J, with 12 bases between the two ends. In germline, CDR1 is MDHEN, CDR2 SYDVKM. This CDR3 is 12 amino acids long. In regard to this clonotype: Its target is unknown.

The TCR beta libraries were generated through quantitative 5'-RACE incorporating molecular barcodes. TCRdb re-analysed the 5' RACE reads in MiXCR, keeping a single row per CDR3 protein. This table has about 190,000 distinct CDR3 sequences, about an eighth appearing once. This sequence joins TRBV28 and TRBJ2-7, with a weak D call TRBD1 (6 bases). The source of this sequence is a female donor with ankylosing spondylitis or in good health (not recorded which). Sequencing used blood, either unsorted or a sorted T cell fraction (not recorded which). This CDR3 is CATRDTTYEQYF. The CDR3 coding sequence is TGTGCCACCCGGGACACAACCTACGAGCAGTACTTC.